The rows below give T cell receptor beta chains drawn from one sample of a study of blood T cell repertoires in COVID-19. Assay: immunoSEQ multiplex PCR; the TCRdb copy retains only in-frame clones and omits some. Of around 130,000 clones detected, 70% to 90% appear once; the ten largest clones hold about 2.5%. The sample consisted of PBMCs or T cells enriched from blood (not recorded which). The receptors stem from a woman in her forties or fifties who had recovered from COVID-19. The CDR3 runs from the conserved cysteine through the conserved F or W. The order of the fields is clone size, V gene, D gene, J gene, CDR3 DNA, CDR3 protein. D genes are given only for firm matches. Only some rows state a clone size, as once, few, many or a class for expanded clones.

size: NA; V: TRBV7-6; D: NA; J: TRBJ1-1; DNA: TGTGCCAGCAGCCTTGACAGAGAGAACACTGAAGCTTTCTTT; CDR3: CASSLDRENTEAFF
size: NA; V: TRBV5-1; D: TRBD1; J: TRBJ2-5; DNA: TGCGCCAGCAGCTTGGGCAGGACAGGGGGCTTGGAGACCCAGTACTTC; CDR3: CASSLGRTGGLETQYF
size: NA; V: TRBV19; D: TRBD1; J: TRBJ1-2; DNA: TGTGCCAGTGCAAGGGACAGGGGGTATGGCTACACCTTC; CDR3: CASARDRGYGYTF
size: NA; V: TRBV5-4; D: NA; J: TRBJ2-3; DNA: TGTGCCAGCAGCTCCGAGTCGGATACGCAGTATTTT; CDR3: CASSSESDTQYF
size: NA; V: TRBV11-3; D: NA; J: TRBJ2-7; DNA: TGTGCCAGCAGCTTCTTCAGGGAACCTAACGAGCAGTACTTC; CDR3: CASSFFREPNEQYF
size: once; V: TRBV5-6; D: TRBD1; J: TRBJ1-1; DNA: TGTGCCAGCAGTCCGGACAGGGACACTGAAGCTTTCTTT; CDR3: CASSPDRDTEAFF
size: NA; V: TRBV5-6; D: NA; J: TRBJ1-5; DNA: TGTGCCAGCAGCTTGGTCAGGAATAGCAATCAGCCCCAGCATTTT; CDR3: CASSLVRNSNQPQHF
size: NA; V: TRBV30; D: TRBD2; J: TRBJ2-1; DNA: TGTGCCTGGAGGGTCCGGGGGGGAAATGAGCAGTTCTTC; CDR3: CAWRVRGGNEQFF
size: NA; V: TRBV5-1; D: TRBD1; J: TRBJ1-1; DNA: TGCGCCAGCAGCGTGGGACAGCTGGGCACTGAAGCTTTCTTT; CDR3: CASSVGQLGTEAFF
size: once; V: TRBV10-3; D: TRBD1; J: TRBJ1-1; DNA: TGTGCCACCGGACAGGGGAACACTGAAGCTTTCTTT; CDR3: CATGQGNTEAFF
size: once; V: TRBV7-7; D: TRBD2; J: TRBJ2-2; DNA: TGTGCTAGCAGCCCTAGCGGGGGGCGAGGCGGGGAGCTGTTTTTT; CDR3: CASSPSGGRGGELFF
size: NA; V: TRBV9; D: TRBD1; J: TRBJ1-2; DNA: TGTGCCAGCAGCCTCGACGGGACAGATTATGGCTACACCTTC; CDR3: CASSLDGTDYGYTF